This T cell receptor beta chain was obtained from a study of beta chain features in type 1 diabetes. Study-wide results and limits: Still unanswered here is whether HLA type influences TCRB rearrangement. Significant though moderate, a shortening of TCRB CDR3s appeared in all four CD4+ subsets of Type 1 diabetes patients.

Germline V CDR1 and CDR2: MDHEN, SYDVKM. The V segment lost 5 bases and the J segment 6 bases; nucleotides outside the gene matches: 6. The CDR3 contains 13 residues. Expressed TCRB transcripts got sequenced, as all isolated RNA was reverse transcribed. TCRdb's copy holds only in-frame clones and misses some; the assay was immunoSEQ multiplex PCR. This table has 130,000 to 150,000 clones, about 50% appearing once. This clone has a handful of counts. The antigen is not known. This clonotype originated in a man younger than 35 in good health. The specimen was Tregs from blood. V and J are TRBV28 and TRBJ1-2; 7 positions match TRBD1. Here the CDR3 DNA reads TGTGCCAGCAGTCTGACAGGGTGGAATGGCTACACCTTC. Residues: CASSLTGWNGYTF.